The present entry profiles one TCR beta chain with its context. Profiled with immunoSEQ multiplex PCR; TCRdb holds only in-frame clones, not every one. This table has 38,000 or so clones, roughly three quarters appearing once. This entry is derived from a study of memory CD4+ T cells and cytomegalovirus serostatus. Study background: Of the healthy Belgian adults, 9 were CMV seropositive and 24 seronegative.

The sort gate was single viable CD3+CD4+CD8-CD45RO+ cells for memory CD4+ T cells. CMV serostatus came from serum IgG against pp150, pp28, p38, p52. Germline V gene sequence: CDR1 LGHNT, CDR2 FRNRAP. The CDR3 extends over 15 amino acids. The V gene lost 1 base and the J gene lost 0 bases, with 7 bases spanning the gap. This TCR was recovered from an adult in good health and CMV-seronegative. The rearrangement links TRBV12-5 to TRBJ1-3; D not resolved. Sequences were obtained from memory CD4+ T cells from blood. CDR3 DNA sequence: TGTGCTAGTGGTTTGGGGGTTTACTCTGGAAACACCATATATTTT. It specifies CASGLGVYSGNTIYF.